This passage covers 8 T cell receptor beta chains from one sample sequenced in a study of tumor-infiltrating lymphocytes in primary liver carcinoma (dated by TCRdb to the late 2010s). Without any cell sorting, total RNA and DNA were co-extracted from approximately 20-30 mg of bulk tissue using the AllPrep DNA/RNA mini kit. Instrument used: Illumina HiSeq 2500. TCRbeta-specific cDNA was reverse-transcribed from about 520 ng total RNA using a constant-region primer and ProtoScript II reverse transcriptase. TCRbeta libraries were built with three nested multiplex PCR rounds, a slightly modified ARM-PCR procedure. The first two PCR rounds used multiplex TRBV1-TRBV30 forward primers with a Cbeta reverse primer, each for approximately 10 cycles. TCRdb reprocessed the public reads (quality trimming at Q25 with fastp, clone calling with MiXCR) and kept in-frame beta chains. When rows share a CDR3 protein, they turn into one entry using the most common DNA and genes. Within this sample are around 54,000 distinct CDR3 sequences, with about 80% of them counted one time only. The ten largest make up roughly 26% of the sample.

What was sequenced was liver tumor tissue from sampling region 2. Taken with the paper, the label for cell subset or site translates to: tumor region T2, inferior pole. The receptors here all came from a middle-aged man with primary liver carcinoma and hepatitis B virus infection.

This clonotype was detected ten times or more. The chain is built from TRBV12-3 or TRBV12-4 and TRBJ2-7; the match to TRBD2 covers 7 bases. V lost 3 bases and J lost 6; bases outside the gene matches: 8. This CDR3 is 14 amino acids long. CDR3 loop: CASSFGLGPGEQYF. Written as DNA, the CDR3 is TGTGCCAGCAGTTTTGGACTAGGCCCGGGCGAGCAGTACTTC.

This clonotype has a count of ten or more. The chain joins TRBV7-9 to TRBJ2-7; D not resolved. Germline lookup yields CDR1 SEHNR and CDR2 FQNEAQ (reference sequence). V gave up 1 base and J gave up 4 bases, with 11 bases separating them. CDR3 length: 14 amino acids. The CDR3 reads CASSLEGKAYEQYF. Here the CDR3 DNA reads TGTGCCAGCAGCTTAGAGGGAAAAGCTTACGAGCAGTACTTC. The full variable domain, with the rest looked up from reference TRBV7-9 and TRBJ2-7, is DTGVSQNPRHKITKRGQNVTFRCDPISEHNRLYWYRQTLGQGPEFLTYFQNEAQLEKSRLLSDRFSAERPKGSFSTLEIQRTEQGDSAMYLCASSLEGKAYEQYFGPGTRLTVT.

In regard to this clonotype: One end of the junction is discordant with germline, which a read error may explain. The chain combines TRBV6-1 with TRBJ1-5; D unresolved. Per the germline V gene, CDR1 is MNHNS and CDR2 is SASEGT. This CDR3 contains 13 residues. The CDR3 here is CVSSGLNNQPQHF. The CDR3 nucleotides are TGTGTCAGCAGTGGCCTTAATAATCAGCCCCAGCATTTC.

This clonotype was counted between two and nine times. The chain combines TRBV20-1 with TRBJ2-7; TRBD1 matches 8 bases. The junction had 3 bases not matched to a gene; V was cut back by 0 bases and J by 5 bases. Germline V gene sequence: CDR1 DFQATT, CDR2 SNEGSKA (reference sequence). The CDR3 is 13 amino acids. This CDR3 is CSARDQGANEQYF. In DNA form, the CDR3 reads TGCAGTGCTAGAGATCAGGGGGCCAACGAGCAGTACTTC.

The genes are TRBV12-3 or TRBV12-4 and TRBJ1-1; D is undetermined. V was shortened by 5 bases and J by 4 bases, with 17 bases between the two germline ends. The CDR3 contains 15 residues. The CDR3 coding sequence is TGTGCCAGCAGTCCCCGACGGGGTAGGATCACTGAAGCTTTCTTT. Translated, it gives CASSPRRGRITEAFF.

This clonotype was observed a single time. The CDR3 spells CASSPRLDVDERFF. For the CDR3, the DNA is TGTGCCAGCAGCCCAAGACTAGATGTCGATGAGCGATTCTTC. The chain carries TRBV12-3 or TRBV12-4 and TRBJ2-1, with D perhaps matching TRBD2 (6 bases). V was trimmed by 6 bases and J by 16 bases, leaving 25 bases between them. The CDR3 loop spans 14 amino acids.

This clonotype was seen once. V is TRBV29-1 and J is TRBJ1-2; D is uncertain. Germline-derived CDR1 and CDR2 are SQVTM and ANQGSEA. The CDR3 is 12 residues long. This CDR3 is CTAVRGVFGYTF. CDR3 coding DNA: TGCACTGCGGTGCGCGGGGTTTTTGGCTACACCTTC.

In the case of this clonotype: Germline is not matched at one junction end, which may reflect a read error. The chain combines TRBV10-3 with TRBJ2-7; 9 bases map to TRBD1. Germline V CDR1 and CDR2: ENHRY, SYGVKD. The CDR3 spans 19 residues. The CDR3 DNA is TGTGCCATCAGTGAGTTCCCCCTCCAGACTGGGACAGGGAACTACGATCAGTACTTC. Translated, it gives CAISEFPLQTGTGNYDQYF.